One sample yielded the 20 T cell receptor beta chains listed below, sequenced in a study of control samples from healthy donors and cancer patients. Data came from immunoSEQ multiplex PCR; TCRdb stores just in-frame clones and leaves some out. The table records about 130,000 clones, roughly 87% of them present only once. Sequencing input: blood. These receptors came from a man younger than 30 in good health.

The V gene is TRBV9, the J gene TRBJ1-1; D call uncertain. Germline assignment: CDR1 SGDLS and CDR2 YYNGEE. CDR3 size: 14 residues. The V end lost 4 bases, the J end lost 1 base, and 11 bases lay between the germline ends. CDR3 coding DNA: TGTGCCAGCAGCCCTAGTTTAGGGAACACTGAAGCTTTCTTT. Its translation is CASSPSLGNTEAFF.

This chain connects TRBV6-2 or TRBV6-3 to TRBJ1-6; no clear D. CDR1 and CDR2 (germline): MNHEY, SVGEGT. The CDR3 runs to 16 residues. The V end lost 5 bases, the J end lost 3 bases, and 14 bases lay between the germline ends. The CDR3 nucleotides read TGTGCCAGCAGTCGAGACAACGCCGGCTATAATTCACCCCTCCACTTT. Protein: CASSRDNAGYNSPLHF.

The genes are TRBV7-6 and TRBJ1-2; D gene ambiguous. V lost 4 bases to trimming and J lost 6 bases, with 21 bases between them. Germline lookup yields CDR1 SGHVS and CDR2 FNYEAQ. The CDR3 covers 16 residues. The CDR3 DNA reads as TGTGCCAGCAGCTCATACCCTGTGCGGACCCGGGATGGCTACACCTTC. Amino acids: CASSSYPVRTRDGYTF.

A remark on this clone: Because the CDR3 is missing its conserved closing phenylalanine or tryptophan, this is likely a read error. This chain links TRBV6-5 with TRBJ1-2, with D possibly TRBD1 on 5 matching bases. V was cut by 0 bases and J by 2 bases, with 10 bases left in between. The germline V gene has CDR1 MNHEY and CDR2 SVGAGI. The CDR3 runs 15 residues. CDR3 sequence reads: CASSYSRDGNYGYTL. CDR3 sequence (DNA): TGTGCCAGCAGTTACTCCCGGGACGGCAACTATGGCTACACCCTC.

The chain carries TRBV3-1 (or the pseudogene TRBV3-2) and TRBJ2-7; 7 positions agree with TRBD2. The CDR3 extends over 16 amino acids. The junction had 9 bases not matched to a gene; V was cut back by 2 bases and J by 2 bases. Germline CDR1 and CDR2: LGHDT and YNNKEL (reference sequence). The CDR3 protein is CASSQFPSGPTYEQYF. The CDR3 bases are TGTGCCAGCAGCCAATTCCCTAGCGGACCGACCTACGAGCAGTACTTC.

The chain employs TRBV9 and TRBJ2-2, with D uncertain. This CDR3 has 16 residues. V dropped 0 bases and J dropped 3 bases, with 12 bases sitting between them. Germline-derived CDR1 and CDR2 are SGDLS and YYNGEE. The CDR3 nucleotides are TGTGCCAGCAGCGTAGCTGTCCAGACCTACACCGGGGAGCTGTTTTTT. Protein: CASSVAVQTYTGELFF.

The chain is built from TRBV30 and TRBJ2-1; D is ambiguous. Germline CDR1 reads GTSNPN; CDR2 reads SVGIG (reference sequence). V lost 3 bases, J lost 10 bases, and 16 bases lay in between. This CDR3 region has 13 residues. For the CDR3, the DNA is TGTGCCTGGAGGGTGGAAGTCCTGGGGGAGCAGTTCTTC. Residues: CAWRVEVLGEQFF.

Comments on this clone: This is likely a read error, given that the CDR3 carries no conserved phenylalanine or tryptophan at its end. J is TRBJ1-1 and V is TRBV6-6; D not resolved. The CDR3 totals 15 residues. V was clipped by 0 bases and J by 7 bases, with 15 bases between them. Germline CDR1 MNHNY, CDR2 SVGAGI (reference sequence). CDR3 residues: CASSYSRSGYGEAFL. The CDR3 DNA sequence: TGTGCCAGCAGTTACTCGAGATCGGGGTACGGTGAAGCTTTCCTT.

CDR3 DNA sequence: TGTGCCAGCAGCGCGACAGGGGCTAATGAAAAACTGTTTTTT. Translation gives CASSATGANEKLFF. The chain carries TRBV7-2 and TRBJ1-4; 8 positions match TRBD1. The CDR3 runs 14 residues. Germline lookup yields CDR1 SGHTA and CDR2 FQGNSA. V lost 5 bases to trimming and J lost 3 bases; unmatched junction nucleotides: 2.

In DNA, the CDR3 is TGTGCCAGCAGCTCGACCGCCAGGCCCCGCTCTGGAAACACCATATATTTT. Residues: CASSSTARPRSGNTIYF. The chain carries TRBV11-2 and TRBJ1-3; unclear D gene. Germline loops: CDR1 SGHAT, CDR2 FQNNGV. V lost 4 bases to trimming and J lost 0 bases, with 16 bases between them. The CDR3 is made up of 17 amino acids.

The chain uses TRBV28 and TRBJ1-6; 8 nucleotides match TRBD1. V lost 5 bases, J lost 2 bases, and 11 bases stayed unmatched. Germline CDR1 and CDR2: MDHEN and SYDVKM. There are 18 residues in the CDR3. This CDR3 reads CASSAIPGTGTYNSPLHF. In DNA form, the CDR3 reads TGTGCCAGCAGTGCAATTCCCGGGACAGGAACCTATAATTCACCCCTCCACTTT.

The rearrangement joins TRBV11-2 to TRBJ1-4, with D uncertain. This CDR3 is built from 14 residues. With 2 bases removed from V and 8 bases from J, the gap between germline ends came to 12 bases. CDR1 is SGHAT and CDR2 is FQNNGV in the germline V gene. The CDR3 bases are TGTGCCAGCAGCTTAAGTGGGGTAGTGGAAAAACTGTTTTTT. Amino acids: CASSLSGVVEKLFF.

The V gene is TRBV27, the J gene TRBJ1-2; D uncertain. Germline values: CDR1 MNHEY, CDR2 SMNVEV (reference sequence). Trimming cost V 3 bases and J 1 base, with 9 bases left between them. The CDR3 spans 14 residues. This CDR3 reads CASSFKHFNYGYTF. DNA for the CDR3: TGTGCCAGCAGTTTTAAGCATTTTAACTATGGCTACACCTTC.

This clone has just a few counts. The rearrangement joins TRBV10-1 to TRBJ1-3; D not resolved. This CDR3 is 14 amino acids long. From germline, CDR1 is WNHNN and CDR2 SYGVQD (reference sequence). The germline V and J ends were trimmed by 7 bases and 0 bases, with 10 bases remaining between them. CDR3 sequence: CASTSQGSGNTIYF. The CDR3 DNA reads TGCGCCAGCACCTCCCAAGGCTCTGGAAACACCATATATTTT.

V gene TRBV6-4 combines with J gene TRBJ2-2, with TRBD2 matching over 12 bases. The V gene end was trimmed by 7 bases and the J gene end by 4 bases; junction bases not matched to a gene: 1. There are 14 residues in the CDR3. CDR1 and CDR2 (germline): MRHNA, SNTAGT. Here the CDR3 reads CASKTSGSTGELFF. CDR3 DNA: TGTGCCAGCAAGACTAGCGGGAGCACCGGGGAGCTGTTTTTT.

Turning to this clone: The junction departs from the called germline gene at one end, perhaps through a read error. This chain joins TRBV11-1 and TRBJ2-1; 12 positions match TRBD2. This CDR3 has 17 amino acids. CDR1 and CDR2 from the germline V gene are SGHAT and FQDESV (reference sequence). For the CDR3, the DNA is TGTGCCAGCAGCCTAGCACGGACTAGCGGGAATACCGGTGAGCAGTTCTTC. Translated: CASSLARTSGNTGEQFF.

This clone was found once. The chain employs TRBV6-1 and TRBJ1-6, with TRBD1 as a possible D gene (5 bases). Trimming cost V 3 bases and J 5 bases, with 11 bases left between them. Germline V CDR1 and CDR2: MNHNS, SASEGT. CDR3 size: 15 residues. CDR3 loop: CASSEMTANNSPLHF. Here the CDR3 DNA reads TGTGCCAGCAGTGAGATGACAGCAAATAATTCACCCCTCCACTTT.

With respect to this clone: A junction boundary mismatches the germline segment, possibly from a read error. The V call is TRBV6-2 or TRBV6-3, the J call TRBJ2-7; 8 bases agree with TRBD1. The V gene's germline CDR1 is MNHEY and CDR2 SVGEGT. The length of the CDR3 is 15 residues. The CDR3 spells CASSLDWDRRFPEDF. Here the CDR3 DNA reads TGTGCCAGCAGTTTGGATTGGGACAGGAGATTTCCCGAGGACTTC.

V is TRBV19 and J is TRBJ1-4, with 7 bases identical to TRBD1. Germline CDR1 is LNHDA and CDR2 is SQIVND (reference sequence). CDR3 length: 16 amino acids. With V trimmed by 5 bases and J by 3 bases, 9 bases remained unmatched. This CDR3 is CASSSARTGANEKLFF. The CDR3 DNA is TGTGCCAGTAGTTCCGCCCGGACAGGAGCTAATGAAAAACTGTTTTTT.

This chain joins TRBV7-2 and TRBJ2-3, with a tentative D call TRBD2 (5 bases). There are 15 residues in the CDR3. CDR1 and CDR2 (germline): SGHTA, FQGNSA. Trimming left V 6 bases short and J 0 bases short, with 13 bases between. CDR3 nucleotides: TGTGCCAGCAGGACTACTCCATCTAGCACAGATACGCAGTATTTT. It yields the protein CASRTTPSSTDTQYF.